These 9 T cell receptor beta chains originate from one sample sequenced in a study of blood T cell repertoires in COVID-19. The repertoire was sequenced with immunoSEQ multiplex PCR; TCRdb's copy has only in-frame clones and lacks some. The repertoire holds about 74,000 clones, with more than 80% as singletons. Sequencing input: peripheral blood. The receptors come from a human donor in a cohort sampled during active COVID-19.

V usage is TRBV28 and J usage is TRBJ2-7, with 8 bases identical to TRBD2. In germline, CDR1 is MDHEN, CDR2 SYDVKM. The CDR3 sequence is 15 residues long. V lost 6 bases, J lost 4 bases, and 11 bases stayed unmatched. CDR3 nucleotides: TGTGCCAGCAGACCGACGGGGGGGCAGTCGTACGAGCAGTACTTC. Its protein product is CASRPTGGQSYEQYF. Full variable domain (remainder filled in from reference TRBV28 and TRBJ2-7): DVKVTQSSRYLVKRTGEKVFLECVQDMDHENMFWYRQDPGLGLRLIYFSYDVKMKEKGDIPEGYSVSREKKERFSLILESASTNQTSMYLCASRPTGGQSYEQYFGPGTRLTVT.

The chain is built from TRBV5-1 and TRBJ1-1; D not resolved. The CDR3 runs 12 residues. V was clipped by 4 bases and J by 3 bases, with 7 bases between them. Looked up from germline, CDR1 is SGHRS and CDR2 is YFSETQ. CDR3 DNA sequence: TGCGCCAGCAGCGCGGGAGACACTGAAGCTTTCTTT. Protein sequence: CASSAGDTEAFF.

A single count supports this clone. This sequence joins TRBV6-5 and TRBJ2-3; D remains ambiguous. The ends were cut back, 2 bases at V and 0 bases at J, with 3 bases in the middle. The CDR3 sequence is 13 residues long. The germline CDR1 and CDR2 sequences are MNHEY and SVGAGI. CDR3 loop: CASSYQSTDTQYF. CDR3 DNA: TGTGCCAGCAGTTACCAGAGCACAGATACGCAGTATTTT.

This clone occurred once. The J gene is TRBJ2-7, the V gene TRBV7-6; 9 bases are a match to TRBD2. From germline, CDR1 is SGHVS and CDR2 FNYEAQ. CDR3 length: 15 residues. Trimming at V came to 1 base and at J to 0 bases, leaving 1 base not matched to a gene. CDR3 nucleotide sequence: TGTGCCAGCAGCTTAGATAGCGGGGGCTCCTACGAGCAGTACTTC. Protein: CASSLDSGGSYEQYF.

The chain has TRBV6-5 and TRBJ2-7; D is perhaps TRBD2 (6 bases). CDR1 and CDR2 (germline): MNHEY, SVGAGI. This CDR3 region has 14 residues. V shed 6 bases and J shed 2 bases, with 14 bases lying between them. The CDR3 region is CASRRDSKPYEQYF. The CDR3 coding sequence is TGTGCCAGCAGACGGGACTCCAAGCCCTACGAGCAGTACTTC.

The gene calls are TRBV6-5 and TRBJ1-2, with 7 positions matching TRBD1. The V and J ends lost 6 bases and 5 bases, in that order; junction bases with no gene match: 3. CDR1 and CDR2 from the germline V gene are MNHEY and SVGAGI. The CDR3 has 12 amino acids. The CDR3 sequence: CASRYRGYGYTF. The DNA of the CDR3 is TGTGCCAGCAGATACAGGGGATATGGCTACACCTTC.

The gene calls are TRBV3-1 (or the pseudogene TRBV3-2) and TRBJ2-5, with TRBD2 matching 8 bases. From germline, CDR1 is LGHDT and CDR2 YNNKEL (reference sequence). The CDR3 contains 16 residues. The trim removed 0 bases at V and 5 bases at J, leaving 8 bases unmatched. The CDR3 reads CASSQDSRGGWETQYF. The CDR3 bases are TGTGCCAGCAGCCAAGATAGTCGGGGGGGCTGGGAGACCCAGTACTTC.

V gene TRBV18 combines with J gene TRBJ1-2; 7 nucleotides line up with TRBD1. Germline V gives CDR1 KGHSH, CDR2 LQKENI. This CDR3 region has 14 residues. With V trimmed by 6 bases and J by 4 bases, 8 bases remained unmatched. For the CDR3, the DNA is TGTGCCAGCTCGCCGAATACAGGGGCCTATGGCTACACCTTC. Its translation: CASSPNTGAYGYTF. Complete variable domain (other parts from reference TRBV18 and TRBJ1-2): NAGVMQNPRHLVRRRGQEARLRCSPMKGHSHVYWYRQLPEEGLKFMVYLQKENIIDESGMPKERFSAEFPKEGPSILRIQQVVRGDSAAYFCASSPNTGAYGYTFGSGTRLTVV.

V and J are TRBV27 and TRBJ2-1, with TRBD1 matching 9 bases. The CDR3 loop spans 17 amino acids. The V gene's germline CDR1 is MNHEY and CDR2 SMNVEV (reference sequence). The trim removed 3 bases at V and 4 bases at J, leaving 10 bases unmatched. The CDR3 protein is CASSFGLQGARYNEQFF. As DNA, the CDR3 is TGTGCCAGCAGTTTCGGTTTACAGGGGGCTAGGTACAATGAGCAGTTCTTC.